This T cell receptor beta chain emerged from a study of glioma-infiltrating T cells. Amplification of TCR alpha and beta CDR3 regions from RNA used iRepertoire nested multiplex PCR. One entry per CDR3 protein results from TCRdb running MiXCR on the multiplex PCR reads. In the table there are about 140,000 distinct CDR3 sequences, more than 35% of which are singletons. CDR3 length equals 13 residues. The V end was cut by 1 base, the J end by 5 bases, with 5 bases between. Germline CDR1 is MNHEY and CDR2 is SVGEGT. This chain connects TRBV6-2 or TRBV6-3 to TRBJ2-2; D call uncertain. Sequencing used glioma tissue, nonneoplastic brain tissue, or PBMCs (not recorded which). This clonotype originated in a human donor with low-grade glioma or glioblastoma, undergoing nonglioma brain surgery, or in good health (not recorded which). In DNA form, the CDR3 reads TGTGCCAGCAGTTACTATAGGACCGGGGAGCTGTTTTTT. As protein: CASSYYRTGELFF.